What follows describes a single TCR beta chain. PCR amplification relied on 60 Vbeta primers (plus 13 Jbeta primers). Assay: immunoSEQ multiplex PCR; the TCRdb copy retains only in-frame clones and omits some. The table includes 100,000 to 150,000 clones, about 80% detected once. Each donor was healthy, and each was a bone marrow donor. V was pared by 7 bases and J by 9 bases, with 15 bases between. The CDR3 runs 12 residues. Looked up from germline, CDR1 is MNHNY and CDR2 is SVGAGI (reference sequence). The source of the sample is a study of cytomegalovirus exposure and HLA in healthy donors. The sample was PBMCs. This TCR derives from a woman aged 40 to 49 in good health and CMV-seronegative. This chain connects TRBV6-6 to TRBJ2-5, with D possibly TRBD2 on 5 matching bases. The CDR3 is CASTTGGWAQYF. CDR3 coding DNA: TGTGCCAGCACGACTGGCGGGTGGGCCCAGTACTTC.